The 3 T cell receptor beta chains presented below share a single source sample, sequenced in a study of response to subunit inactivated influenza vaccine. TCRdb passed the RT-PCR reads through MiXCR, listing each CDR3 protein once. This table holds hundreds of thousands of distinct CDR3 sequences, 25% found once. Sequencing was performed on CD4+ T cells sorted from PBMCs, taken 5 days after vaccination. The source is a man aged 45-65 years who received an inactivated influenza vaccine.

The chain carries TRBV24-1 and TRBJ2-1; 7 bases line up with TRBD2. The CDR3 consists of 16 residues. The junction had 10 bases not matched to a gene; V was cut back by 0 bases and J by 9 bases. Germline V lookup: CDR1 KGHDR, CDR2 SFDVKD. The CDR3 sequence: CATSDLGLGGGLEQFF. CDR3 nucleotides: TGTGCCACCAGTGATTTGGGACTTGGGGGGGGACTTGAGCAGTTCTTC.

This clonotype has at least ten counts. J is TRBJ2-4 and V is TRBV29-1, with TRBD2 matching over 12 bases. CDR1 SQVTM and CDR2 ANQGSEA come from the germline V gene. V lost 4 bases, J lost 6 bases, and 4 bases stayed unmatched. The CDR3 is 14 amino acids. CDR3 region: CSVATSGSTNIQYF. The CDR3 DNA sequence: TGCAGCGTTGCGACTAGCGGGAGTACAAACATTCAGTACTTC.

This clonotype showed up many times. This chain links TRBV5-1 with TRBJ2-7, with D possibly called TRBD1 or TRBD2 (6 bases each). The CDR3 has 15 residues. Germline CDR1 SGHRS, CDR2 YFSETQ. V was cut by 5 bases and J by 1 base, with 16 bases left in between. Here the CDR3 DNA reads TGCGCCAGCAGGGGACTGACAGGTCGTTCCTACGAGCAGTACTTC. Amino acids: CASRGLTGRSYEQYF.